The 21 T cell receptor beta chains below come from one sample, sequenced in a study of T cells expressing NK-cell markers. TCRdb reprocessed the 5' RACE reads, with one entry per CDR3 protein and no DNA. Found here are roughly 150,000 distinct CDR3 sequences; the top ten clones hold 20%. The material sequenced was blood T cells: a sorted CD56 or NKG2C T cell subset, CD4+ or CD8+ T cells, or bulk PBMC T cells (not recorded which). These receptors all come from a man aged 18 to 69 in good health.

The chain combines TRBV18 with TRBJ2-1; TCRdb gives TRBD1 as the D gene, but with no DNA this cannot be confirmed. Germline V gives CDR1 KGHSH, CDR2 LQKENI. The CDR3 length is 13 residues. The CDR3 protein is CASSPPGQGVPFF.

The CDR3 protein is CASSTRTGMRNEQFF. This rearrangement joins TRBV11-3 to TRBJ2-1; checking the TCRdb D call of TRBD1 is not possible without DNA. Germline CDR1 is SGHNT and CDR2 is YENEEA. The CDR3 loop spans 15 amino acids.

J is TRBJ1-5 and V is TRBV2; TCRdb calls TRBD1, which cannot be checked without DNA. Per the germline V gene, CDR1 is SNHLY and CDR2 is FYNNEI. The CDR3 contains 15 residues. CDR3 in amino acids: CASSVSKGQGQPQHF.

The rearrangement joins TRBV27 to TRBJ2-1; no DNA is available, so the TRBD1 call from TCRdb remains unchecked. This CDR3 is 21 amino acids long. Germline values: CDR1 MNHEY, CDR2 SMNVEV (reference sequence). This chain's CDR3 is CASSLSAPGQEGLAVHNEQFF.

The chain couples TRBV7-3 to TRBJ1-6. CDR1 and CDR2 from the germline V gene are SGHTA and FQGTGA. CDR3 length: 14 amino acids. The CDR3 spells CASSLTGLGSPLHF. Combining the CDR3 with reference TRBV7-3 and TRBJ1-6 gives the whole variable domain GAGVSQTPSNKVTEKGKYVELRCDPISGHTALYWYRQSLGQGPEFLIYFQGTGAADDSGLPNDRFFAVRPEGSVSTLKIQRTERGDSAVYLCASSLTGLGSPLHFGNGTRLTVT.

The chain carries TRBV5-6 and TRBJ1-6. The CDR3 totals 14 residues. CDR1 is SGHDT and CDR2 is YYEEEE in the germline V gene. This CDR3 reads CASSFSEINSPLHF.

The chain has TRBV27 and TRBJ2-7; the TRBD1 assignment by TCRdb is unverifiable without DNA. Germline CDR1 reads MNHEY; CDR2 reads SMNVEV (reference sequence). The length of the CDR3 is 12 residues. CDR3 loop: CASSLGTGLLYF.

CDR3 amino acids: CAISESYRMGYTF. This chain links TRBV10-3 with TRBJ1-2. The CDR3 covers 13 residues. CDR1 is ENHRY, CDR2 SYGVKD, per germline.

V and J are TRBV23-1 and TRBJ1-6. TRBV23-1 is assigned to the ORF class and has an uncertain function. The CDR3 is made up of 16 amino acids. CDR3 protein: CASSQSFQTKHSPLHF.

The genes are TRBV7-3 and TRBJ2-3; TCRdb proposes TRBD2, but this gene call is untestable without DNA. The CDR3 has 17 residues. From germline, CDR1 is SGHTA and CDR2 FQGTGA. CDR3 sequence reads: CASSLRPGAGGLDTQYF.

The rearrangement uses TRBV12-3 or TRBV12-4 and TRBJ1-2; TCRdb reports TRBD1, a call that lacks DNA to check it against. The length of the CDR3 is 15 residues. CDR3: CASSDYWTLGYGYTF.

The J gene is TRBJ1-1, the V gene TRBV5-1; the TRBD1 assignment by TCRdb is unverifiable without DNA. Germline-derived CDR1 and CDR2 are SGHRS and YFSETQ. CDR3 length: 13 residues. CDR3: CASSLVGASEAFF. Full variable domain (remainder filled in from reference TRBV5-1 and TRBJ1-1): KAGVTQTPRYLIKTRGQQVTLSCSPISGHRSVSWYQQTPGQGLQFLFEYFSETQRNKGNFPGRFSGRQFSNSRSEMNVSTLELGDSALYLCASSLVGASEAFFGQGTRLTVV.

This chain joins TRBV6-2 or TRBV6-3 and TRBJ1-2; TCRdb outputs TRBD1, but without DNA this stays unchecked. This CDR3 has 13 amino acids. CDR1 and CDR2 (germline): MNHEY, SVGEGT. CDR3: CASSFGDAYGYTF.

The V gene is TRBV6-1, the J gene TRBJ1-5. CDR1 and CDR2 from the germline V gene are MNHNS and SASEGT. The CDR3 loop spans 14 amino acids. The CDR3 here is CASSEAGSFQPQHF.

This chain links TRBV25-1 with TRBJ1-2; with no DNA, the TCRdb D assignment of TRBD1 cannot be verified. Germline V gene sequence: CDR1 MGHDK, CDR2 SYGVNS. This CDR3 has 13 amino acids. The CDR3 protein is CASSGQGNYGYTF.

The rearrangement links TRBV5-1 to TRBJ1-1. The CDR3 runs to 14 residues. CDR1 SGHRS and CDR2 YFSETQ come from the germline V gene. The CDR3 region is CASTPSNSKPEAFF. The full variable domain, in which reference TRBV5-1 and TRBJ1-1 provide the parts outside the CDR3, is KAGVTQTPRYLIKTRGQQVTLSCSPISGHRSVSWYQQTPGQGLQFLFEYFSETQRNKGNFPGRFSGRQFSNSRSEMNVSTLELGDSALYLCASTPSNSKPEAFFGQGTRLTVV.

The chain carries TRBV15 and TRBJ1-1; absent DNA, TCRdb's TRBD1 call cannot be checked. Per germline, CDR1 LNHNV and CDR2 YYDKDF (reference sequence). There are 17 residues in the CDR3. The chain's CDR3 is CATSRSGIRGLNTEAFF.

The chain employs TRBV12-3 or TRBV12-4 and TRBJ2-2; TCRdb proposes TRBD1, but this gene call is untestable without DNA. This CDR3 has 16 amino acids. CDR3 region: CASSLFPPLNTGELFF.

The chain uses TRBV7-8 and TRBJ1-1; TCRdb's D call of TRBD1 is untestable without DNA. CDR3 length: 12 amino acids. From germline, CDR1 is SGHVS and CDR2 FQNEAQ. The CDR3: CASGVGGTEAFF.

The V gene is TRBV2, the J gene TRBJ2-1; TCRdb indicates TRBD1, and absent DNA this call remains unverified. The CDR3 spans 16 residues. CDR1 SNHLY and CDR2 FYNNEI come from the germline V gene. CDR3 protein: CASSDRDISSYNEQFF. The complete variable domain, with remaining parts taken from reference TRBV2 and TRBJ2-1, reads EPEVTQTPSHQVTQMGQEVILRCVPISNHLYFYWYRQILGQKVEFLVSFYNNEISEKSEIFDDQFSVERPDGSNFTLKIRSTKLEDSAMYFCASSDRDISSYNEQFFGPGTRLTVL.

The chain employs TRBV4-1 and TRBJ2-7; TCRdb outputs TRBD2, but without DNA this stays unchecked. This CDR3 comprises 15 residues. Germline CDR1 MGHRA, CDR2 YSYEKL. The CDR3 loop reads CASSQERLAGAPTYF.